A single sample gave rise to the 16 T cell receptor beta chains below, sequenced in a study of blood T cell repertoires in COVID-19. Some clones are missing from TCRdb's copy, which holds only in-frame ones; the method was immunoSEQ multiplex PCR. The profile covers about 310,000 clones, with 85% to 90% appearing a single time and about 4.5% taken by the ten largest. The sequenced sample was PBMCs or T cells enriched from blood (not recorded which). The source is a woman between 18 and 30 years old with acute COVID-19.

The V call is TRBV7-8, the J call TRBJ1-1; TRBD1 might be the D (6 bases). The V gene's germline CDR1 is SGHVS and CDR2 FQNEAQ. This CDR3 has 16 amino acids. V was shortened by 0 bases and J by 3 bases, with 14 bases between the two germline ends. The CDR3 region is CASSLAPGEGDTEAFF. Written as DNA, the CDR3 is TGTGCCAGCAGCTTAGCGCCTGGGGAGGGGGACACTGAAGCTTTCTTT.

The chain couples TRBV19 to TRBJ2-7; maybe TRBD1 (6 bases). The CDR3 extends over 14 amino acids. Trimming took 5 bases from V and 6 from J, leaving 17 bases between them. The germline V gene encodes CDR1 LNHDA and CDR2 SQIVND (reference sequence). This CDR3 is CASSAPPPGAEQYF. The CDR3 region has the DNA TGTGCCAGTAGTGCCCCCCCTCCAGGGGCCGAGCAGTACTTC.

The genes are TRBV10-3 and TRBJ1-2; 8 bases match TRBD1. CDR3 length: 15 residues. Germline lookup yields CDR1 ENHRY and CDR2 SYGVKD. J gave up 8 bases and V 2 bases, and 10 bases lay outside the gene matches. Here the CDR3 reads CAISERAGTGGGYTF. The DNA for the CDR3 is TGTGCCATCAGTGAGCGCGCAGGGACAGGAGGAGGCTACACCTTC.

The chain recombines TRBV9 with TRBJ2-1; TRBD2 agrees at 12 bases. The CDR3 runs 18 residues. V lost 6 bases, J lost 1 base, and 11 bases stayed unmatched. The germline V gene has CDR1 SGDLS and CDR2 YYNGEE. CDR3 loop: CASTGEGLAGRSYNEQFF. DNA of the CDR3: TGTGCCAGCACCGGGGAAGGACTAGCGGGAAGGTCCTACAATGAGCAGTTCTTC.

This chain links TRBV6-4 with TRBJ2-3, with D tentatively TRBD2 (6 bases). The CDR3 has 15 amino acids. The V end was cut by 2 bases, the J end by 3 bases, with 12 bases between. Germline V CDR1 and CDR2: MRHNA, SNTAGT. DNA for the CDR3: TGTGCCAGCAGTGACCATAGCGGACGTACAGATACGCAGTATTTT. Its translation is CASSDHSGRTDTQYF.

This clone was found a few times. The chain recombines TRBV28 with TRBJ1-2; D gene ambiguous. The V and J ends lost 7 bases and 5 bases respectively, with 17 bases between them. Germline CDR1 is MDHEN and CDR2 is SYDVKM. This CDR3 contains 14 residues. The CDR3 is CASTSSGPTYGYTF. The CDR3 bases are TGTGCCAGCACCTCCAGCGGGCCAACTTATGGCTACACCTTC.

This sequence joins TRBV10-3 and TRBJ2-3; 9 bases fit TRBD1. V dropped 2 bases and J dropped 5; count of bases not matched to a gene: 8. The length of the CDR3 is 16 residues. Germline-derived CDR1 and CDR2 are ENHRY and SYGVKD. CDR3 sequence reads: CAISEAGTGSLDTQYF. The CDR3 nucleotides are TGTGCCATCAGTGAGGCGGGGACAGGGAGTTTAGATACGCAGTATTTT.

This chain joins TRBV12-5 and TRBJ1-1; tentatively, D is TRBD1 (6 bases). V was shortened by 7 bases and J by 3 bases, with 18 bases between the two germline ends. The CDR3 contains 15 residues. Germline V gene sequence: CDR1 LGHNT, CDR2 FRNRAP. CDR3 nucleotide sequence: TGTGCTAGTGCCCCAAGGGGGGGGAGCCACACTGAAGCTTTCTTT. Encoded protein: CASAPRGGSHTEAFF.

This clone was detected a few times. The rearrangement joins TRBV18 to TRBJ1-2; the D gene is possibly TRBD1 (6 bases). The CDR3 has 15 amino acids. Per the germline V gene, CDR1 is KGHSH and CDR2 is LQKENI. Trimming removed 2 bases from V and 3 bases from J, with 13 bases in between. CDR3 sequence (DNA): TGTGCCAGCTCACCATTAGGGGGAGTCGACTATGGCTACACCTTC. It encodes CASSPLGGVDYGYTF.

The chain employs TRBV5-6 and TRBJ2-7, with TRBD1 identical over 10 bases. CDR1 and CDR2 (germline): SGHDT, YYEEEE. This CDR3 has 14 residues. V lost 3 bases and J lost 0; bases outside the gene matches: 0. In nucleotides, the CDR3 is TGTGCCAGCAGCTGGACAGGGGGCTCCTACGAGCAGTACTTC. This sequence encodes CASSWTGGSYEQYF.

The V gene is TRBV4-2, the J gene TRBJ2-2; 8 nucleotides agree with TRBD2. There are 15 residues in the CDR3. Germline V gives CDR1 LGHNA, CDR2 YNFKEQ. Trimming took 4 bases from V and 5 from J; bases not matched to a gene: 6. CDR3 sequence reads: CASSLPERETGELFF. In DNA, the CDR3 is TGTGCCAGCAGCCTCCCGGAGCGGGAGACCGGGGAGCTGTTTTTT.

V and J are TRBV5-1 and TRBJ1-5, with 9 nucleotides matching TRBD1. V lost 4 bases and J lost 6; bases outside the gene matches: 8. CDR3 size: 15 residues. Per the germline V gene, CDR1 is SGHRS and CDR2 is YFSETQ. The CDR3 spells CASSPEPGQGQPQHF. The DNA for the CDR3 is TGCGCCAGCAGCCCTGAACCGGGACAGGGTCAGCCCCAGCATTTT.

The J gene is TRBJ1-1, the V gene TRBV7-9; D remains unclear. V lost 3 bases to trimming and J lost 5 bases, with 4 bases between them. Germline assignment: CDR1 SEHNR and CDR2 FQNEAQ (reference sequence). The CDR3 covers 11 residues. The chain's CDR3 is CASSLRTEAFF. The CDR3, as DNA: TGTGCCAGCAGCTTGAGGACTGAAGCTTTCTTT.

This clone has only one observation. This CDR3 reads CASTAGTSGRGRADTQYF. For the CDR3, the DNA is TGTGCCAGCACCGCCGGGACTAGCGGGAGAGGGAGGGCAGATACGCAGTATTTT. The genes are TRBV7-9 and TRBJ2-3; 14 positions agree with TRBD2. The CDR3 contains 18 residues. Germline CDR1 is SEHNR and CDR2 is FQNEAQ (reference sequence). V lost 7 bases and J lost 4; bases outside the gene matches: 13. The full variable domain, its missing parts supplied by reference TRBV7-9 and TRBJ2-3, is DTGVSQNPRHKITKRGQNVTFRCDPISEHNRLYWYRQTLGQGPEFLTYFQNEAQLEKSRLLSDRFSAERPKGSFSTLEIQRTEQGDSAMYLCASTAGTSGRGRADTQYFGPGTRLTVL.

The chain joins TRBV5-1 to TRBJ1-2; 7 nucleotides line up with TRBD1. CDR1 and CDR2 (germline): SGHRS, YFSETQ. The CDR3 loop spans 14 amino acids. V was pared by 5 bases and J by 2 bases, with 6 bases of the junction left unmatched. CDR3 protein: CASSPTTGNYGYTF. The CDR3 DNA reads TGCGCCAGCAGTCCGACGACAGGGAACTATGGCTACACCTTC.

This rearrangement joins TRBV29-1 to TRBJ2-7; the match to TRBD2 covers 8 bases. Looked up from germline, CDR1 is SQVTM and CDR2 is ANQGSEA. V lost 4 bases and J lost 4; bases outside the gene matches: 9. This CDR3 comprises 14 residues. CDR3 region: CSVGIAGQPYEQYF. DNA for the CDR3: TGCAGCGTTGGAATAGCGGGACAACCTTACGAGCAGTACTTC.